The table lists the clone carrying this TCR beta chain with many counts. Its antigen is not identified. This sample is part of a study of T cells after yellow fever vaccination. General observations from the study: The secondary T-cell response peaked on day 5, not day 15, but was weaker.

Each CDR3 protein gets one entry after TCRdb re-called the 5' RACE reads with MiXCR. The table shows about 260,000 distinct CDR3 sequences, with about 5.2% occurring only once. CDR1 and CDR2 from the germline V gene are SGHNT and YYREEE (reference sequence). This CDR3 has 14 amino acids. Trimming cost V 0 bases and J 7 bases, with 10 bases left between them. The chain employs TRBV5-4 and TRBJ1-4; TRBD1 might be the D (5 bases). This sample comprised CD4+ T cells sorted from PBMCs, obtained on the day of the yellow fever booster vaccination. This TCR derives from a young man who received the YFV17D yellow fever vaccine. The CDR3: CASSLAGHGEKLFF. CDR3 DNA: TGTGCCAGCAGCTTGGCGGGGCACGGTGAAAAACTGTTTTTT.